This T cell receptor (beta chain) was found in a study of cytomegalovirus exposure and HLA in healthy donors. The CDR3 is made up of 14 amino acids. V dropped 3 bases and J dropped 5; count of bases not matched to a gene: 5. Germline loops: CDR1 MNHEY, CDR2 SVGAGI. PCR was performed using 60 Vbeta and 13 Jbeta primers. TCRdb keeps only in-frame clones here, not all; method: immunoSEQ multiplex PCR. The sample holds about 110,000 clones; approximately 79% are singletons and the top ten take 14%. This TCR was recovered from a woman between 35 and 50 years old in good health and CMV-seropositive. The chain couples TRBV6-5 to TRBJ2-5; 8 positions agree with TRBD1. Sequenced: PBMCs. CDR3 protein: CASSYGRGRETQYF. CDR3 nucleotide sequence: TGTGCCAGCAGTTATGGCAGGGGGCGGGAGACCCAGTACTTC.